The 32 T cell receptor beta chains listed next were all sequenced from one sample in a study of shared clonotypes between healthy human individuals. The protocol was immunoSEQ multiplex PCR, while the TCRdb copy is restricted to in-frame clones and leaves out a portion. Of over a million clones listed, roughly 96% are singletons. The sample taken for sequencing was naive CD4+ T cells sorted from blood. As to subset: CD45RA+ positively selected. These receptors originate from a man aged 30-40 years in good health.

The chain couples TRBV6-6 to TRBJ1-2, with TRBD1 identical over 7 bases. V gave up 8 bases and J gave up 6 bases; unmatched junction bases: 12. This CDR3 contains 14 residues. Per the germline V gene, CDR1 is MNHNY and CDR2 is SVGAGI (reference sequence). The CDR3 is CASRSDGTEDGYTF. CDR3 bases: TGTGCCAGCCGATCGGACGGGACAGAGGATGGCTACACCTTC.

The chain carries TRBV6-1 and TRBJ1-2; 8 nucleotides agree with TRBD1. The length of the CDR3 is 14 residues. V trimming: 2 bases; J trimming: 5 bases; junction bases outside the gene matches: 4. Germline V CDR1 and CDR2: MNHNS, SASEGT. The CDR3 nucleotides are TGTGCCAGCAGTGAAAACAGGGGGTTATATGGCTACACCTTC. Translating gives CASSENRGLYGYTF.

A single count supports this clone. The chain links TRBV18 to TRBJ1-2, with D possibly TRBD1 on 6 matching bases. The V end lost 2 bases, the J end lost 3 bases, and 13 bases lay between the germline ends. The CDR3 is made up of 15 amino acids. Germline V gene lookup returns CDR1 KGHSH and CDR2 LQKENI. The CDR3 DNA sequence: TGTGCCAGCTCACCAAAACTCGAGGGGGACTATGGCTACACCTTC. Encoded protein: CASSPKLEGDYGYTF. The full variable domain, completed using reference TRBV18 and TRBJ1-2, is NAGVMQNPRHLVRRRGQEARLRCSPMKGHSHVYWYRQLPEEGLKFMVYLQKENIIDESGMPKERFSAEFPKEGPSILRIQQVVRGDSAAYFCASSPKLEGDYGYTFGSGTRLTVV.

The chain carries TRBV6-6 and TRBJ2-1; weak D call: TRBD1 (6 bases). Germline V gene data show CDR1 as MNHNY and CDR2 as SVGAGI (reference sequence). V lost 5 bases and J 4 bases, leaving 15 bases between the germline ends. The CDR3 extends over 15 amino acids. The CDR3: CASSLQGLEYNEQFF. The CDR3 coding sequence is TGTGCCAGCAGTCTACAGGGCCTTGAGTACAATGAGCAGTTCTTC.

The chain carries TRBV28 and TRBJ2-7; no clear D gene. V was shortened by 7 bases and J by 1 base, with 11 bases between the two germline ends. The germline CDR1 and CDR2 sequences are MDHEN and SYDVKM. CDR3 length equals 13 residues. CDR3 protein: CASTPDRSYEQYF. CDR3 DNA sequence: TGTGCCAGCACCCCGGACCGTTCCTACGAGCAGTACTTC.

This clone was seen only once. J is TRBJ1-5 and V is TRBV28; possible D gene TRBD1, 6 bases. The CDR3 is made up of 12 amino acids. The germline V gene encodes CDR1 MDHEN and CDR2 SYDVKM. V was shortened by 6 bases and J by 11 bases, with 14 bases between the two germline ends. Here the CDR3 DNA reads TGTGCCAGCAGCACAGGGCCCGGGGCCCAGCATTTT. Translation: CASSTGPGAQHF.

CDR3 bases: TGTGCCAGCAGTCCCACATGGGCCCTAGGGCTTAATACGCAGTATTTT. It codes for CASSPTWALGLNTQYF. This chain links TRBV6-6 with TRBJ2-3; D gene uncertain. This CDR3 is 16 amino acids long. Germline V CDR1 and CDR2: MNHNY, SVGAGI (reference sequence). Trimming took off 5 bases at V and 7 bases at J, with 22 bases between the two ends.

V is TRBV6-1 and J is TRBJ1-2, with TRBD1 identical over 8 bases. V lost 5 bases, J lost 6 bases, and 8 bases stayed unmatched. CDR1 and CDR2 from the germline V gene are MNHNS and SASEGT. There are 14 residues in the CDR3. In DNA, the CDR3 is TGTGCCAGCAGTTGGGGACAGGCCAAGGATGGCTACACCTTC. It yields the protein CASSWGQAKDGYTF.

The chain joins TRBV4-1 to TRBJ2-7; TRBD2 matches at 8 bases. V lost 5 bases to trimming and J lost 2 bases; unmatched junction nucleotides: 8. The CDR3 is made up of 15 amino acids. CDR1 MGHRA and CDR2 YSYEKL come from the germline V gene. Here the CDR3 DNA reads TGCGCCAGCAGCGCCCGGTTAGCGGGGCCCTACGAGCAGTACTTC. The encoded protein is CASSARLAGPYEQYF.

V usage is TRBV7-9 and J usage is TRBJ2-1; 8 bases align to TRBD2. Trimming took 4 bases from V and 9 from J; bases not matched to a gene: 17. From germline, CDR1 is SEHNR and CDR2 FQNEAQ (reference sequence). There are 17 residues in the CDR3. The CDR3 DNA follows: TGTGCCAGCAGCTCCCAACTTCACGGCCCCGGGAGGGTTGAGCAGTTCTTC. Its translation is CASSSQLHGPGRVEQFF. Based on the CDR3 plus reference TRBV7-9 and TRBJ2-1, the full variable domain is DTGVSQNPRHKITKRGQNVTFRCDPISEHNRLYWYRQTLGQGPEFLTYFQNEAQLEKSRLLSDRFSAERPKGSFSTLEIQRTEQGDSAMYLCASSSQLHGPGRVEQFFGPGTRLTVL.

This chain uses TRBV7-8 with TRBJ2-5; TRBD1 is a possible D gene (6 bases). CDR3 length equals 14 residues. The V gene lost 5 bases and the J gene lost 6 bases, with 16 bases spanning the gap. CDR1 is SGHVS and CDR2 is FQNEAQ in the germline V gene. The CDR3 sequence: CASSQTGTSKTQYF. The CDR3 DNA reads TGTGCCAGCAGCCAGACCGGGACATCGAAGACCCAGTACTTC.

The rearrangement uses TRBV7-8 and TRBJ1-2; maybe TRBD1 (5 bases). The ends were cut back, 1 base at V and 2 bases at J, with 20 bases in the middle. Germline V gene data show CDR1 as SGHVS and CDR2 as FQNEAQ. The CDR3 totals 18 residues. Written as DNA, the CDR3 is TGTGCCAGCAGCTTAGAGCGAAGATCGGGGACCCTGAACTATGGCTACACCTTC. Its translation is CASSLERRSGTLNYGYTF. Looking up the rest from reference TRBV7-8 and TRBJ1-2 gives the full variable domain: GAGVSQSPRYKVAKRGQDVALRCDPISGHVSLFWYQQALGQGPEFLTYFQNEAQLDKSGLPSDRFFAERPEGSVSTLKIQRTQQEDSAVYLCASSLERRSGTLNYGYTFGSGTRLTVV.

The rearrangement uses TRBV2 and TRBJ1-1; 8 bases align to TRBD1. Germline V gene data show CDR1 as SNHLY and CDR2 as FYNNEI. V lost 6 bases to trimming and J lost 11 bases; unmatched junction nucleotides: 11. This CDR3 region has 13 residues. The CDR3 DNA reads TGTGCCAGCAGCCAGGACAGGGAGGCTACGGCTTTCTTT. It codes for CASSQDREATAFF.

This clone has a handful of counts. The chain links TRBV27 to TRBJ2-7; 10 bases fit TRBD1. V was pared by 3 bases and J by 5 bases, with 1 base of the junction left unmatched. In germline, CDR1 is MNHEY, CDR2 SMNVEV (reference sequence). The CDR3 consists of 13 residues. The CDR3 here is CASSLGTGDEQYF. The CDR3 DNA follows: TGTGCCAGCAGTTTGGGGACAGGGGACGAGCAGTACTTC.

The V and J genes are TRBV18 and TRBJ1-5; TRBD1 agrees at 8 bases. The length of the CDR3 is 16 residues. V shed 1 base and J 9 bases; nucleotides not matched to a gene: 11. Germline-derived CDR1 and CDR2 are KGHSH and LQKENI. The CDR3 sequence is CASSPLGRGHGPPQHF. As DNA, the CDR3 is TGTGCCAGCTCACCACTAGGCAGGGGGCATGGGCCGCCCCAGCATTTT.

The J gene is TRBJ2-2, the V gene TRBV11-2; 8 bases are a match to TRBD2. The CDR3 is 18 residues long. Germline lookup yields CDR1 SGHAT and CDR2 FQNNGV. J gave up 1 base and V 2 bases, and 9 bases lay outside the gene matches. CDR3 residues: CASSLPRGGARNTGELFF. The CDR3 DNA reads as TGTGCCAGCAGCTTACCCCGGGGGGGCGCAAGGAACACCGGGGAGCTGTTTTTT. Filled out from reference TRBV11-2 and TRBJ2-2, the complete variable domain reads EAGVAQSPRYKIIEKRQSVAFWCNPISGHATLYWYQQILGQGPKLLIQFQNNGVVDDSQLPKDRFSAERLKGVDSTLKIQPAKLEDSAVYLCASSLPRGGARNTGELFFGEGSRLTVL.

This chain uses TRBV9 with TRBJ2-3, with 10 positions matching TRBD2. The CDR3 covers 18 residues. Trimming at V came to 0 bases and at J to 1 base, leaving 8 bases not matched to a gene. The V gene's germline CDR1 is SGDLS and CDR2 YYNGEE. In nucleotides, the CDR3 is TGTGCCAGCAGCGTAGTTCCTAGCGGGAGCGCCGGCACAGATACGCAGTATTTT. Translating gives CASSVVPSGSAGTDTQYF.

The gene calls are TRBV7-6 and TRBJ2-7; possibly TRBD2 for D (7 bases). V lost 1 base to trimming and J lost 4 bases, with 17 bases between them. CDR1 and CDR2 (germline): SGHVS, FNYEAQ. This CDR3 region has 16 residues. CDR3 amino acids: CASSLGAAGASYEQYF. The CDR3 bases are TGTGCCAGCAGCTTAGGGGCGGCGGGGGCTTCTTACGAGCAGTACTTC.

The V gene is TRBV9, the J gene TRBJ1-4; D is unclear. V dropped 0 bases and J dropped 7 bases, with 10 bases sitting between them. The CDR3 is 14 amino acids. CDR1 is SGDLS, CDR2 YYNGEE, per germline. The CDR3 coding sequence is TGTGCCAGCAGCGTAGCCTCCAGCCCTGAAAAACTGTTTTTT. Residues: CASSVASSPEKLFF.

V usage is TRBV29-1 and J usage is TRBJ1-1; 7 bases are a match to TRBD1. The germline V gene encodes CDR1 SQVTM and CDR2 ANQGSEA. Trimming removed 7 bases from V and 5 bases from J; junction bases left unmatched: 7. The CDR3 loop spans 12 amino acids. This CDR3 reads CSARTGDTEAFF. The CDR3 bases are TGCAGCGCTCGGACAGGCGATACTGAAGCTTTCTTT.

This rearrangement joins TRBV7-2 to TRBJ2-1; D not resolved. V lost 2 bases, J lost 9 bases, and 14 bases lay in between. CDR1 SGHTA and CDR2 FQGNSA come from the germline V gene. The CDR3 runs 14 residues. For the CDR3, the DNA is TGTGCCAGCAGCTTATCCCGGGCGGTCAGTGAGCAGTTCTTC. The encoded protein is CASSLSRAVSEQFF. The full variable domain, completed using reference TRBV7-2 and TRBJ2-1, is GAGVSQSPSNKVTEKGKDVELRCDPISGHTALYWYRQSLGQGLEFLIYFQGNSAPDKSGLPSDRFSAERTGGSVSTLTIQRTQQEDSAVYLCASSLSRAVSEQFFGPGTRLTVL.

The J gene is TRBJ2-2, the V gene TRBV2; TRBD1 matches 10 bases. The germline V gene has CDR1 SNHLY and CDR2 FYNNEI. CDR3 size: 15 residues. After removal of 4 bases from V and 6 bases from J, the junction contained 5 bases not matched to a gene. The CDR3 is CASSGTGGTAGELFF. The CDR3 region has the DNA TGTGCCAGCAGTGGGACAGGGGGAACCGCCGGGGAGCTGTTTTTT.

This rearrangement joins TRBV7-9 to TRBJ1-1; 8 bases match TRBD1. There are 13 residues in the CDR3. In germline, CDR1 is SEHNR, CDR2 FQNEAQ (reference sequence). Germline trimming cut 4 bases from V and 10 bases from J; bases unmatched to any gene: 8. The CDR3 is CASSSWTGLGAFF. The CDR3 region has the DNA TGTGCCAGCAGCTCGTGGACAGGGCTGGGAGCTTTCTTT.

This chain joins TRBV5-1 and TRBJ2-2; D gene ambiguous. Trimming removed 4 bases from V and 1 base from J, with 8 bases in between. Looked up from germline, CDR1 is SGHRS and CDR2 is YFSETQ. The CDR3 runs to 14 residues. The CDR3 is CASSGELNTGELFF. The CDR3 DNA sequence: TGCGCCAGCAGCGGGGAATTGAACACCGGGGAGCTGTTTTTT.

This chain connects TRBV18 to TRBJ1-1; 7 nucleotides match TRBD1. Per the germline V gene, CDR1 is KGHSH and CDR2 is LQKENI. The CDR3 length is 16 residues. Trimming at V came to 5 bases and at J to 4 bases, leaving 13 bases not matched to a gene. CDR3 sequence: CASSTSGGLWITEAFF. The CDR3 DNA is TGTGCCAGCTCAACCTCAGGGGGACTCTGGATCACTGAAGCTTTCTTT.

This clone has only one observation. The rearrangement joins TRBV5-4 to TRBJ2-1; the D gene is possibly TRBD2 (5 bases). Deletions cut 6 bases from V and 6 bases from J, with 22 bases between. This CDR3 has 16 amino acids. Per the germline V gene, CDR1 is SGHNT and CDR2 is YYREEE (reference sequence). The CDR3 sequence: CASNLRASPSPNEQFF. As DNA, the CDR3 is TGTGCCAGCAACCTGAGGGCTAGCCCGTCCCCCAATGAGCAGTTCTTC.

The gene calls are TRBV29-1 and TRBJ2-2; 7 bases align to TRBD1. Losses at the gene ends were 7 bases for V and 6 bases for J; bases not matched to a gene: 5. The CDR3 is made up of 12 amino acids. Per germline, CDR1 SQVTM and CDR2 ANQGSEA. Here the CDR3 DNA reads TGCAGCGCGGGACAGACCCCCGGGGAGCTGTTTTTT. Protein: CSAGQTPGELFF.

The CDR3 nucleotides read TGTGCCAGCTCACCACTCATGGGTGAGCAGTTCTTC. This sequence encodes CASSPLMGEQFF. The rearrangement joins TRBV18 to TRBJ2-1; D is ambiguous. Germline V gene lookup returns CDR1 KGHSH and CDR2 LQKENI. This CDR3 has 12 amino acids. V gave up 1 base and J gave up 9 bases, with 7 bases separating them.

Of note for this clone: The same CDR3 can be traced to other DNA sequences in this sample. This sequence joins TRBV9 and TRBJ1-1; D call uncertain. CDR1 and CDR2 from the germline V gene are SGDLS and YYNGEE. This CDR3 comprises 14 residues. Trimming stripped 0 bases from V and 1 base from J, with 7 bases between. The CDR3 nucleotides are TGTGCCAGCAGCGTAGGGCCGGGGAACACTGAAGCTTTCTTT. Its protein is CASSVGPGNTEAFF.

This sequence joins TRBV19 and TRBJ1-1; D gene ambiguous. From germline, CDR1 is LNHDA and CDR2 SQIVND (reference sequence). This CDR3 is built from 12 residues. V lost 4 bases and J 10 bases, leaving 13 bases between the germline ends. CDR3: CASSTPLRGAFF. The DNA for the CDR3 is TGTGCCAGTAGTACCCCACTCAGAGGAGCTTTCTTT. The full variable domain, in which reference TRBV19 and TRBJ1-1 provide the parts outside the CDR3, is DGGITQSPKYLFRKEGQNVTLSCEQNLNHDAMYWYRQDPGQGLRLIYYSQIVNDFQKGDIAEGYSVSREKKESFPLTVTSAQKNPTAFYLCASSTPLRGAFFGQGTRLTVV.

The chain links TRBV19 to TRBJ1-2; D possibly corresponds to TRBD1 (5 bases). The germline CDR1 and CDR2 sequences are LNHDA and SQIVND (reference sequence). The CDR3 consists of 15 residues. Trimming left V 6 bases short and J 3 bases short, with 17 bases between. The CDR3 sequence: CASRPSTDPHYGYTF. The DNA of the CDR3 is TGTGCCAGTAGACCCTCGACAGACCCCCACTATGGCTACACCTTC.

CDR3 sequence (DNA): TGTGCCAGCAGCCCCCTGGACAGCCAAGAGACCCAGTACTTC. Protein: CASSPLDSQETQYF. V gene TRBV2 combines with J gene TRBJ2-5, with D possibly matching TRBD1 (6 bases). Germline CDR1 SNHLY, CDR2 FYNNEI. V lost 6 bases and J 1 base, leaving 12 bases between the germline ends. This CDR3 region has 14 residues.